This T cell receptor (beta chain) was observed in a study of beta chain features in type 1 diabetes. This CDR3 contains 15 residues. CDR1 is SGHRS, CDR2 YFSETQ, per germline. Trimming pared 3 bases from V and 0 bases from J, leaving 9 bases between. This clone was seen more than once but under ten times. All of the isolated RNA was reverse transcribed, so expressed TCRB transcripts were sequenced. Here immunoSEQ multiplex PCR was the method, and the copy in TCRdb shows in-frame clones only, minus some. The repertoire holds 300,000 to 350,000 clones, less than 15% seen once, with about 6.7% in the top ten.

Sequencing was done on a sample of central memory CD4+ T cells from blood. V and J are TRBV5-1 and TRBJ2-2; the D call may be TRBD1 or TRBD2 (6 bases each). The sequence was collected from a young man in good health. The CDR3 protein is CASSWRDTNTGELFF. CDR3 coding DNA: TGCGCCAGCAGCTGGCGGGACACGAACACCGGGGAGCTGTTTTTT.